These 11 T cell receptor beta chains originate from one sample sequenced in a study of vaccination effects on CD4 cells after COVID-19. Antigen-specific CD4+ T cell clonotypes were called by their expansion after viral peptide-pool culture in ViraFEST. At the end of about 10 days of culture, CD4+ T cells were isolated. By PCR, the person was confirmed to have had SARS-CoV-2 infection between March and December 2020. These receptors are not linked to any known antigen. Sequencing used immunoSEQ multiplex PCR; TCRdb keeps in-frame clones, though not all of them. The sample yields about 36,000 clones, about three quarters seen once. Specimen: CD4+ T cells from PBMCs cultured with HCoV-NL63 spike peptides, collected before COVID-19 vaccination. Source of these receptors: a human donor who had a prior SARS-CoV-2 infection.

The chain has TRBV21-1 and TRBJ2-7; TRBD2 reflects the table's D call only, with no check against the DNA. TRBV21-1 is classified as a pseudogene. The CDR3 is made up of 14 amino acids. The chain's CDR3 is CASSSRSFLYEQYF. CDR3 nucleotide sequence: TGTGCCAGCAGCTCAAGAAGCTTTCTTTACGAGCAGTACTTC.

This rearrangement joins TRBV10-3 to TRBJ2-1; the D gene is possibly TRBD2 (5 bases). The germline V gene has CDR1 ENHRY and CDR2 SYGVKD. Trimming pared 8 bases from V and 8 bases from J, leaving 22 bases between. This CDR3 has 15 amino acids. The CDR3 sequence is CAISPRAPGLDEQFF. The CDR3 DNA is TGTGCCATCTCACCCCGCGCTCCGGGGTTGGATGAGCAGTTCTTC.

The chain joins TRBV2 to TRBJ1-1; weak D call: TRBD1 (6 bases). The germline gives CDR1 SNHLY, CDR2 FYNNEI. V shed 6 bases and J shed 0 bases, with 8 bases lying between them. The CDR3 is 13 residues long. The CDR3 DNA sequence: TGTGCCAGCAGAGGGACATTGAACACTGAAGCTTTCTTT. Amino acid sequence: CASRGTLNTEAFF.

The CDR3, as DNA: TGTGCCAGCAGGATCCATCGGGAGGGCTACACCTTC. As protein: CASRIHREGYTF. The rearrangement links TRBV2 to TRBJ1-2; D is unresolved. Germline lookup yields CDR1 SNHLY and CDR2 FYNNEI. CDR3 size: 12 residues. V was trimmed by 6 bases and J by 8 bases, leaving 13 bases between them.

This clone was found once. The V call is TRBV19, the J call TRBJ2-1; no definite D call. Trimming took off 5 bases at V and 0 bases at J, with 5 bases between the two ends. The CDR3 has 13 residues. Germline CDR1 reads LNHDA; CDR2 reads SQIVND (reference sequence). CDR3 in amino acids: CASSPGSYNEQFF. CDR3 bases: TGTGCCAGTAGTCCGGGCTCCTACAATGAGCAGTTCTTC.

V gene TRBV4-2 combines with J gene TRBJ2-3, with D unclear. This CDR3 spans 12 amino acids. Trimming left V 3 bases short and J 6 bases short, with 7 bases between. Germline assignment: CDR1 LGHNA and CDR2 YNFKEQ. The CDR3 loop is CASSHPGDTQYF. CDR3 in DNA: TGTGCCAGCAGCCACCCCGGGGATACGCAGTATTTT.

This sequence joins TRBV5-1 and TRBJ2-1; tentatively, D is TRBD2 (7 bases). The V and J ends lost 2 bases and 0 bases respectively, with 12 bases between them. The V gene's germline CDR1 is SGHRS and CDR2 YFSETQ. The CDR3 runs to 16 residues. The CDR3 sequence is CASSFVGGGSYNEQFF. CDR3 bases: TGCGCCAGCAGCTTTGTGGGAGGGGGCTCCTACAATGAGCAGTTCTTC.

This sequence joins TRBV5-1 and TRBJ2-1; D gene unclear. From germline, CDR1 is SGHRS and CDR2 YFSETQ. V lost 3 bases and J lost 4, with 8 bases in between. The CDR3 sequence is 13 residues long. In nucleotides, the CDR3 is TGCGCCAGCAGCTCACTCCCTTACAATGAGCAGTTCTTC. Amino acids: CASSSLPYNEQFF.

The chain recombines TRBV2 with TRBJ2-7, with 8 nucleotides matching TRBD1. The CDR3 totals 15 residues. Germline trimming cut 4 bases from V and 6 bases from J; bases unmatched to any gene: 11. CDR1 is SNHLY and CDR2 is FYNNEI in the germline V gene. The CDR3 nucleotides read TGTGCCAGCAGTGTATTCGGTCAGGGGGCTAGCGAGCAGTACTTC. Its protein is CASSVFGQGASEQYF.

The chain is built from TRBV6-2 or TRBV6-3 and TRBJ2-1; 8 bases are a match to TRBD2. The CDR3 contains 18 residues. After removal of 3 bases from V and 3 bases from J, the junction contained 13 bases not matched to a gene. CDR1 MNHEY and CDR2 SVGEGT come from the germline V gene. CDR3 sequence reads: CASSYRLAGGSRYNEQFF. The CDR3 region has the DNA TGTGCCAGCAGTTATCGTCTAGCGGGCGGTTCCCGCTACAATGAGCAGTTCTTC.

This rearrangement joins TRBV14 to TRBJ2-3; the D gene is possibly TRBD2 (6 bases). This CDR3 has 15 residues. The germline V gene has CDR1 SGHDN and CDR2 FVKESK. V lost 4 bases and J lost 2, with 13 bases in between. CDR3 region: CASSPRGRYTDTQYF. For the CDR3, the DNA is TGTGCCAGCAGCCCGCGGGGCAGGTACACAGATACGCAGTATTTT.